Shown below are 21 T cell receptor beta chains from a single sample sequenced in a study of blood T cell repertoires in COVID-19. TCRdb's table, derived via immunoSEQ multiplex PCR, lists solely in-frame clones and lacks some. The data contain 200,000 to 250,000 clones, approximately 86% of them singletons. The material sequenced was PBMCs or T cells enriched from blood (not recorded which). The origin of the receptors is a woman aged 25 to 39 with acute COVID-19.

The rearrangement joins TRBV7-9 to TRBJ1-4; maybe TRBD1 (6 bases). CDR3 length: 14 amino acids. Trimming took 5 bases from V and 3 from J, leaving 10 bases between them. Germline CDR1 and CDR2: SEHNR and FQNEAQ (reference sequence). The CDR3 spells CASSRDTANEKLFF. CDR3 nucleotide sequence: TGTGCCAGCAGCCGGGACACCGCTAATGAAAAACTGTTTTTT.

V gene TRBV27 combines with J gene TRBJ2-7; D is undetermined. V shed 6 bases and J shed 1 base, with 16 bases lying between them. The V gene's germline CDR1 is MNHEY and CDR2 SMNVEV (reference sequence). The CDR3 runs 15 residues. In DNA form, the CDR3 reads TGTGCCAGCAGCCCGCTGGTCCCGAGATCCTACGAGCAGTACTTC. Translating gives CASSPLVPRSYEQYF.

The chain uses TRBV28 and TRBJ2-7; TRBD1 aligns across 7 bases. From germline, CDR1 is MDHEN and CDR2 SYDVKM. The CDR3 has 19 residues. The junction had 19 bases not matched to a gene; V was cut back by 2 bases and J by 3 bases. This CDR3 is CASSLNRWSRGQNYYEQYF. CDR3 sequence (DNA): TGTGCCAGCAGTTTAAATCGTTGGTCCCGGGGACAGAACTACTACGAGCAGTACTTC.

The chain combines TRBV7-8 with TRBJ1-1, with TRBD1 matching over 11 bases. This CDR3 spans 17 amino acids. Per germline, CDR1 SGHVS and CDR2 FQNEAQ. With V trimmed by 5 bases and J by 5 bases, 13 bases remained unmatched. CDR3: CASSPGQGAGFGTEAFF. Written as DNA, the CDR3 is TGTGCCAGCAGCCCAGGACAGGGGGCGGGCTTCGGGACTGAAGCTTTCTTT.

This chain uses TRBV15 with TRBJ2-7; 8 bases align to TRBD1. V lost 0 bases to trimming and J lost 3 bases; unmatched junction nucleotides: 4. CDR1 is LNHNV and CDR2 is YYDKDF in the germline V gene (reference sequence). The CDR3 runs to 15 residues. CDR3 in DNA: TGTGCCACCAGCAGAGATCCGGGACAGGACTACGAGCAGTACTTC. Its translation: CATSRDPGQDYEQYF. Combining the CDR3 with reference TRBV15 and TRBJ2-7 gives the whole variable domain DAMVIQNPRYQVTQFGKPVTLSCSQTLNHNVMYWYQQKSSQAPKLLFHYYDKDFNNEADTPDNFQSRRPNTSFCFLDIRSPGLGDTAMYLCATSRDPGQDYEQYFGPGTRLTVT.

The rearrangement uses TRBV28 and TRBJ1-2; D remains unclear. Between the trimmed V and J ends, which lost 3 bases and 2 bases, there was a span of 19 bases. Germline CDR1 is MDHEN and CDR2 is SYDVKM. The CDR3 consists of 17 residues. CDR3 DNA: TGTGCCAGCAGTTTGAATGAAGAGGAATCTATAAACTATGGCTACACCTTC. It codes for CASSLNEEESINYGYTF.

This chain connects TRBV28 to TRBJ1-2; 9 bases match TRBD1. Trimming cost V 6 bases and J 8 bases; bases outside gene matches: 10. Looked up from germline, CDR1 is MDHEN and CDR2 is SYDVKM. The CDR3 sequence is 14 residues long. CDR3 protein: CASSPTGQGSGYTF. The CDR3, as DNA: TGTGCCAGCAGCCCCACGGGACAGGGCTCGGGCTACACCTTC.

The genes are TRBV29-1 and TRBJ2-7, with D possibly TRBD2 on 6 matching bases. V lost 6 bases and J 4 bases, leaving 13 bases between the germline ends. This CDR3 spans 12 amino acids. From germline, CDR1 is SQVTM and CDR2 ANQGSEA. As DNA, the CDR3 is TGCAGCGTGGGAGGACACGCATACGAGCAGTACTTC. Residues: CSVGGHAYEQYF.

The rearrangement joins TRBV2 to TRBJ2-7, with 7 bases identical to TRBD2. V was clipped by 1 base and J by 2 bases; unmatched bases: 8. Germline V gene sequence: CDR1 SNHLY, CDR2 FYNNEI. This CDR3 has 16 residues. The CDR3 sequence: CASSEGGGSFAYEQYF. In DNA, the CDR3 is TGTGCCAGCAGTGAAGGGGGGGGTAGCTTCGCCTACGAGCAGTACTTC.

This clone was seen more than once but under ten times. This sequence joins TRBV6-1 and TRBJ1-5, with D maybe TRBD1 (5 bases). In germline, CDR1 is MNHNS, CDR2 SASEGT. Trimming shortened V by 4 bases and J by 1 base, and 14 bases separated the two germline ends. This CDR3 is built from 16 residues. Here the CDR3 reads CASSGGGDRSNQPQHF. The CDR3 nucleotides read TGTGCCAGCAGTGGAGGAGGGGATCGGAGCAATCAGCCCCAGCATTTT.

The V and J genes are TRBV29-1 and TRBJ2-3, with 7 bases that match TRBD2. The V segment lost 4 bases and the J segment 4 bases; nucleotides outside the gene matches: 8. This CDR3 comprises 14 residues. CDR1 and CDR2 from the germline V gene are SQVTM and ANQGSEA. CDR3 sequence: CSVGTGGGADTQYF. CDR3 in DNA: TGCAGCGTTGGAACGGGCGGGGGTGCAGATACGCAGTATTTT.

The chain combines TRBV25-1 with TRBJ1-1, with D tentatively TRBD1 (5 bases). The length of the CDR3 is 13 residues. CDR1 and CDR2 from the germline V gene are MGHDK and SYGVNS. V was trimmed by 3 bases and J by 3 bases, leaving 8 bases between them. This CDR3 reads CASSDRRDTEAFF. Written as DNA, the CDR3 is TGTGCCAGCAGTGACCGCAGGGACACTGAAGCTTTCTTT.

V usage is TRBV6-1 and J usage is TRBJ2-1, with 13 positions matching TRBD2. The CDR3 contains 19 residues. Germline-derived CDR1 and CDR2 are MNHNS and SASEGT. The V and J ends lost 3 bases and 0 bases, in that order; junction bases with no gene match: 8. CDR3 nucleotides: TGTGCCAGCAGTGATAGACTAGCGGGGGGTCTTAACTCCTACAATGAGCAGTTCTTC. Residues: CASSDRLAGGLNSYNEQFF.

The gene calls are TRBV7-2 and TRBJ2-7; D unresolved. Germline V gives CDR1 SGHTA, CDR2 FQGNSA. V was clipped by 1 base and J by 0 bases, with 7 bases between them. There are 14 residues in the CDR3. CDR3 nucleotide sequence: TGTGCCAGCAGCTTAGTACGAGTCTCCTACGAGCAGTACTTC. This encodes CASSLVRVSYEQYF.

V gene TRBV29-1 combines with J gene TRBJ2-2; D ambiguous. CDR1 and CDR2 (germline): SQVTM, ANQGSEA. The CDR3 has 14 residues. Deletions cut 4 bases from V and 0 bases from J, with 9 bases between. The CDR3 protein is CSVVPRTNTGELFF. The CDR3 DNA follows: TGCAGCGTTGTTCCGCGGACGAACACCGGGGAGCTGTTTTTT.

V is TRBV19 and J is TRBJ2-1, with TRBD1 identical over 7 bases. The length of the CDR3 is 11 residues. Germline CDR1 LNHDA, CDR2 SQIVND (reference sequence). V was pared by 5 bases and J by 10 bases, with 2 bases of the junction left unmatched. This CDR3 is CASSSDREQFF. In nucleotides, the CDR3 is TGTGCCAGTAGTTCGGACAGGGAGCAGTTCTTC.

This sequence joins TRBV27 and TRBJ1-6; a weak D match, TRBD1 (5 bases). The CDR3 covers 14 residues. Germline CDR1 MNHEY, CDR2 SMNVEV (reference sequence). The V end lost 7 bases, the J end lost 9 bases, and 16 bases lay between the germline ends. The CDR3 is CASTSQGVGSPLHF. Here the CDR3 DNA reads TGTGCCAGCACTAGTCAGGGTGTCGGTTCACCCCTCCACTTT.

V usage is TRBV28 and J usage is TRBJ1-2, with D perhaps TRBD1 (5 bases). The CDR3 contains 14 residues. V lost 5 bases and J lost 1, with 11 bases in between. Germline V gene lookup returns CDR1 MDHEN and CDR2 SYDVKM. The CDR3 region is CASSTGQNNYGYTF. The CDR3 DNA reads TGTGCCAGCAGTACCGGACAAAATAACTATGGCTACACCTTC.

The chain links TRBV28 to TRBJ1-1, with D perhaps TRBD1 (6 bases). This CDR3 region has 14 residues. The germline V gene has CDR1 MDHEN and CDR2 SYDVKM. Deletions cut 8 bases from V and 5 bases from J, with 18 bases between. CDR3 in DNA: TGTGCCAGCTTAGGGGCAGGGGCGGGTACTGAAGCTTTCTTT. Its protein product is CASLGAGAGTEAFF.

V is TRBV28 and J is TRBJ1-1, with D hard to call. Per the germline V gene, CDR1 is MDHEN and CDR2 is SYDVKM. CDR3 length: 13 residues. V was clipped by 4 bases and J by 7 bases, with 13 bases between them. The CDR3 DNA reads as TGTGCCAGCAGTTCGTATCTTAGCTATGAAGCTTTCTTT. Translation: CASSSYLSYEAFF.

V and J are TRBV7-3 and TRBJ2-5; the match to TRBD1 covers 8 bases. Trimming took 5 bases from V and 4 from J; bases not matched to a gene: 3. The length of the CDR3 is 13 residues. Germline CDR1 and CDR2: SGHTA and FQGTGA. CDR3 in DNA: TGTGCCAGCAGCGCCCAGGGGGCAGAGACCCAGTACTTC. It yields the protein CASSAQGAETQYF.